The sample holds a few counts of the clone carrying this T cell receptor (beta chain). The source of the sample is a study of blood T cell repertoires in COVID-19. Study-level background: Samples taken during acute and convalescent COVID-19 were collected in the United States, Italy and Spain.

TCRdb's table, derived via immunoSEQ multiplex PCR, lists solely in-frame clones and lacks some. This sample carries about 60,000 clones, roughly 74% of them seen once, and the ten largest clones take 25%. The CDR3 sequence is 15 residues long. V lost 5 bases, J lost 4 bases, and 15 bases lay in between. Germline assignment: CDR1 SGHRS and CDR2 YFSETQ. V gene TRBV5-1 combines with J gene TRBJ2-2; the D gene is possibly TRBD2 (5 bases). The receptor was isolated from a human donor in a cohort sampled during active COVID-19. The sequencing sample was made of peripheral blood. DNA of the CDR3: TGCGCCAGCAGGATGGCGGGCGGTGGCACCGGGGAGCTGTTTTTT. As protein: CASRMAGGGTGELFF.